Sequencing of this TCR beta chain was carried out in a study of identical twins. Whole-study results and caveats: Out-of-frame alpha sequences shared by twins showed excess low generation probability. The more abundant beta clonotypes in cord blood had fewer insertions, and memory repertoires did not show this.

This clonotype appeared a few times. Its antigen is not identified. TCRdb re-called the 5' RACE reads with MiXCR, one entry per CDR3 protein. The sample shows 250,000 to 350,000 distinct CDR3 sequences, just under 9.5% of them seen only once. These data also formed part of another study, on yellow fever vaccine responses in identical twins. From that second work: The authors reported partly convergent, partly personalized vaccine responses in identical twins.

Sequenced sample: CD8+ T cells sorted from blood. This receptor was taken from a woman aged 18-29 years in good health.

The CDR3 nucleotides are TGTGCTACCAGCCCCACCGGCAGCGGCTGGAATGAGCAGTTCTTC. It specifies CATSPTGSGWNEQFF. V usage is TRBV7-7 and J usage is TRBJ2-1, with a weak D call TRBD2 (5 bases). The CDR3 totals 15 residues. Germline loops: CDR1 SSHAT, CDR2 FNYEAQ (reference sequence).